This T cell receptor (beta chain) was profiled in a study of cytotoxic CD8 clonotypes in ibrutinib-treated CLL. Study overall: Enrolment comprised about 10 relapsed/refractory and over 14 treatment-naive patients; approximately 18 were IGHV unmutated.

The assay was immunoSEQ multiplex PCR, and TCRdb's table has in-frame clones only and misses some. The sample has 30,000 to 40,000 clones, roughly 70% seen once. Study-level results: Public clonotypes showed up rarely, and on treatment they shrank or held steady.

For this clone: Its specificity is not known.

This clonotype was sampled from a human donor with chronic lymphocytic leukemia. Here the sequenced sample was PBMCs, taken at disease progression, from a patient treated with ibrutinib.

The CDR3 bases are TGTGCCAGCAGCCAAAGACTAGCGTCCGGGGAGCTGTTTTTT. Its protein is CASSQRLASGELFF. The chain combines TRBV11-3 with TRBJ2-2; 8 bases are a match to TRBD2. After removal of 5 bases from V and 6 bases from J, the junction contained 5 bases not matched to a gene. The CDR3 runs to 14 residues. CDR1 and CDR2 (germline): SGHNT, YENEEA.